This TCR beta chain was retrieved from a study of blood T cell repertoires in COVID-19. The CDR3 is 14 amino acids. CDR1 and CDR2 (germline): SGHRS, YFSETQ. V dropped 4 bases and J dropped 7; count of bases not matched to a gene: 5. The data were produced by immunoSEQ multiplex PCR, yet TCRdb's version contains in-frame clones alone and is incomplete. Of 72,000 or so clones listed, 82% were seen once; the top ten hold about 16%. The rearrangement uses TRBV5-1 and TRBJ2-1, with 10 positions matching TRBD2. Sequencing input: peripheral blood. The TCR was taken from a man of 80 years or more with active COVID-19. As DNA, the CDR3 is TGCGCCAGCAGCCAACAGCGGGAGGGTAATGAGCAGTTCTTC. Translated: CASSQQREGNEQFF.